A single sample gave rise to the 26 T cell receptor beta chains below, sequenced in a study of cytomegalovirus exposure and HLA in healthy donors. Produced via immunoSEQ multiplex PCR; TCRdb's table is partial and in-frame only. The sample contains 100,000 to 150,000 clones, 85% to 90% of which appear only once. Sequencing was carried out using PBMCs. The source is a woman between 18 and 29 years old in good health and CMV-seronegative.

The genes are TRBV19 and TRBJ2-1, with a tentative D call TRBD1 (5 bases). V was pared by 5 bases and J by 0 bases, with 14 bases between. The CDR3 length is 16 residues. Germline V gene data show CDR1 as LNHDA and CDR2 as SQIVND (reference sequence). CDR3 bases: TGTGCCAGTAGTGGGGCGCCGGAGTACTCCTACAATGAGCAGTTCTTC. This gives the protein CASSGAPEYSYNEQFF.

V usage is TRBV6-1 and J usage is TRBJ2-2, with D perhaps TRBD1 (6 bases). From germline, CDR1 is MNHNS and CDR2 SASEGT. The length of the CDR3 is 14 residues. Trimming took 6 bases from V and 7 from J, leaving 15 bases between them. DNA of the CDR3: TGTGCCAGCAGAACAACAGGGATCGGCGGGGAGCTGTTTTTT. Translating it yields CASRTTGIGGELFF.

The V and J genes are TRBV7-9 and TRBJ2-5; 8 bases match TRBD2. The ends lost 3 bases at V and 5 bases at J; junction bases unmatched: 5. Germline CDR1 SEHNR, CDR2 FQNEAQ (reference sequence). The CDR3 is 14 residues long. As DNA, the CDR3 is TGTGCCAGCAGCTTTACGGGAGGGCCGGAGACCCAGTACTTC. The encoded protein is CASSFTGGPETQYF.

The rearrangement links TRBV6-6 to TRBJ2-1, with 7 bases matching TRBD1. The V segment lost 5 bases and the J segment 6 bases; nucleotides outside the gene matches: 13. Germline loops: CDR1 MNHNY, CDR2 SVGAGI (reference sequence). This CDR3 comprises 16 residues. The CDR3 nucleotides are TGTGCCAGCAGTCCAGGCCCGGGACAGAGTCTCAATGAGCAGTTCTTC. It translates to CASSPGPGQSLNEQFF.

The V and J genes are TRBV29-1 and TRBJ2-1; D is unresolved. Trimming stripped 0 bases from V and 8 bases from J, with 8 bases between. The germline V gene has CDR1 SQVTM and CDR2 ANQGSEA. The CDR3 is made up of 12 amino acids. The DNA of the CDR3 is TGCAGCGTTGAAGAAATAAGCGATGAGCAGTTCTTC. It codes for CSVEEISDEQFF.

This chain joins TRBV10-1 and TRBJ2-1; 12 bases line up with TRBD2. J gave up 5 bases and V 6 bases, and 5 bases lay outside the gene matches. This CDR3 spans 15 amino acids. Germline V CDR1 and CDR2: WNHNN, SYGVQD (reference sequence). The CDR3 sequence is CASSPGLAGNNEQFF. DNA for the CDR3: TGCGCCAGCAGCCCTGGACTAGCGGGGAACAATGAGCAGTTCTTC.

The rearrangement joins TRBV5-1 to TRBJ2-3; the match to TRBD2 covers 8 bases. This CDR3 is 14 amino acids long. V trimming: 4 bases; J trimming: 5 bases; junction bases outside the gene matches: 6. Germline CDR1 is SGHRS and CDR2 is YFSETQ. CDR3 amino acids: CASSIRGGQDTQYF. Here the CDR3 DNA reads TGCGCCAGCAGCATCCGGGGGGGCCAAGATACGCAGTATTTT.

V is TRBV11-3 and J is TRBJ2-2, with TRBD1 as a possible D gene (6 bases). The CDR3 covers 13 residues. Germline-derived CDR1 and CDR2 are SGHNT and YENEEA. Trimming pared 5 bases from V and 7 bases from J, leaving 11 bases between. CDR3 sequence (DNA): TGTGCCAGCAGCCCTCGGGACAACGGGGAGCTGTTTTTT. This encodes CASSPRDNGELFF.

The genes are TRBV5-4 and TRBJ2-1; the match to TRBD2 covers 8 bases. This CDR3 contains 15 residues. The junction had 8 bases not matched to a gene; V was cut back by 2 bases and J by 7 bases. The germline V gene encodes CDR1 SGHNT and CDR2 YYREEE (reference sequence). Here the CDR3 reads CASSFPGGFSNEQFF. The CDR3 DNA reads TGTGCCAGCAGCTTTCCGGGGGGGTTTTCGAATGAGCAGTTCTTC.

The chain joins TRBV27 to TRBJ1-2, with a tentative D call TRBD1 (6 bases). This CDR3 comprises 13 residues. V was shortened by 2 bases and J by 6 bases, with 10 bases between the two germline ends. CDR1 and CDR2 from the germline V gene are MNHEY and SMNVEV (reference sequence). As DNA, the CDR3 is TGTGCCAGCAGTTTAGCAGGGGTGGATGGCTACACCTTC. It yields the protein CASSLAGVDGYTF.

The CDR3 loop is CASRKAWDRKYEQYF. The CDR3 DNA follows: TGTGCCAGCAGAAAAGCCTGGGACAGAAAATACGAGCAGTACTTC. The chain recombines TRBV6-5 with TRBJ2-7; the match to TRBD1 covers 7 bases. J gave up 4 bases and V 6 bases, and 12 bases lay outside the gene matches. Germline V gene lookup returns CDR1 MNHEY and CDR2 SVGAGI. CDR3 length equals 15 residues.

This rearrangement joins TRBV7-8 to TRBJ1-5; D unresolved. Germline-derived CDR1 and CDR2 are SGHVS and FQNEAQ. This CDR3 spans 14 amino acids. V was pared by 1 base and J by 3 bases, with 7 bases between. CDR3 DNA: TGTGCCAGCAGCTTAGGTTTCTTCAATCAGCCCCAGCATTTT. Its translation is CASSLGFFNQPQHF.

This sequence joins TRBV29-1 and TRBJ1-2, with 8 bases that match TRBD1. J lost 0 bases, V lost 5 bases, and 5 bases had no gene match. Looked up from germline, CDR1 is SQVTM and CDR2 is ANQGSEA. The length of the CDR3 is 14 residues. As DNA, the CDR3 is TGCAGCGTTCGGGACAGGTACTCTAACTATGGCTACACCTTC. Residues: CSVRDRYSNYGYTF. The variable domain in full, with the rest retrieved from reference TRBV29-1 and TRBJ1-2, is SAVISQKPSRDICQRGTSLTIQCQVDSQVTMMFWYRQQPGQSLTLIATANQGSEATYESGFVIDKFPISRPNLTFSTLTVSNMSPEDSSIYLCSVRDRYSNYGYTFGSGTRLTVV.

This clone came up once. J is TRBJ1-1 and V is TRBV19; possibly TRBD1 for D (6 bases). V dropped 11 bases and J dropped 3 bases, with 13 bases sitting between them. Germline V CDR1 and CDR2: LNHDA, SQIVND (reference sequence). The CDR3 is made up of 12 amino acids. CDR3 bases: TGTGCCGCGAGGGACACCGACACTGAAGCTTTCTTT. Translation: CAARDTDTEAFF. Complete variable domain (other parts from reference TRBV19 and TRBJ1-1): DGGITQSPKYLFRKEGQNVTLSCEQNLNHDAMYWYRQDPGQGLRLIYYSQIVNDFQKGDIAEGYSVSREKKESFPLTVTSAQKNPTAFYLCAARDTDTEAFFGQGTRLTVV.

The rearrangement uses TRBV12-5 and TRBJ1-2; TRBD1 might be the D (5 bases). This CDR3 contains 16 residues. Trimming left V 0 bases short and J 8 bases short, with 19 bases between. Germline V lookup: CDR1 LGHNT, CDR2 FRNRAP. CDR3 DNA sequence: TGTGCTAGTGGTTTGGTACTGGCAGGGCGACGAAGGGGCTACACCTTC. Protein sequence: CASGLVLAGRRRGYTF.

The chain employs TRBV28 and TRBJ2-7, with TRBD2 matching 8 bases. Germline assignment: CDR1 MDHEN and CDR2 SYDVKM. This CDR3 comprises 16 residues. With V trimmed by 0 bases and J by 0 bases, 4 bases remained unmatched. The CDR3 DNA sequence: TGTGCCAGCAGTTTATGGGGTAGCGGGGACTCCTACGAGCAGTACTTC. This translates into CASSLWGSGDSYEQYF.

This sequence joins TRBV21-1 and TRBJ2-2; the D call in the table, TRBD2, was not verified against the DNA. TRBV21-1 is deemed a pseudogene. The CDR3 is 21 residues long. In DNA, the CDR3 is TGTGCCAGCAGCGAGGAGACAGCGGTTGGGGGGACTAGCGGGAGTTCCGGGGAGCTGTTTTTT. Its translation is CASSEETAVGGTSGSSGELFF.

The chain couples TRBV2 to TRBJ1-1, with 10 nucleotides matching TRBD1. CDR3 length: 16 residues. Germline trimming cut 7 bases from V and 3 bases from J; bases unmatched to any gene: 11. The germline V gene has CDR1 SNHLY and CDR2 FYNNEI. The CDR3 here is CASTRGTGDVDTEAFF. The DNA for the CDR3 is TGTGCCAGCACCCGAGGGACAGGGGATGTGGACACTGAAGCTTTCTTT.

The rearrangement uses TRBV2 and TRBJ1-1; 9 positions agree with TRBD1. V gave up 6 bases and J gave up 4 bases; unmatched junction bases: 9. Germline CDR1 is SNHLY and CDR2 is FYNNEI. The CDR3 runs 15 residues. The CDR3 DNA reads as TGTGCCAGCAGGGCCCGGACAGGGGAAGGCACTGAAGCTTTCTTT. It codes for CASRARTGEGTEAFF.

This clone appeared once. This chain joins TRBV7-2 and TRBJ1-5; a weak D match, TRBD1 (6 bases). The germline V and J ends were trimmed by 2 bases and 3 bases, with 11 bases remaining between them. Germline CDR1 and CDR2: SGHTA and FQGNSA. CDR3 length equals 15 residues. The CDR3 loop reads CASSLTTGNNQPQHF. The CDR3 DNA reads as TGTGCCAGCAGCTTAACTACAGGGAACAATCAGCCCCAGCATTTT.

This chain joins TRBV5-1 and TRBJ1-4, with D perhaps TRBD1 (6 bases). Germline V gives CDR1 SGHRS, CDR2 YFSETQ. The ends were cut back, 0 bases at V and 4 bases at J, with 34 bases in the middle. The CDR3 consists of 23 residues. The CDR3 DNA sequence: TGCGCCAGCAGCTTGGGTTTCGTAAGATGGGAGACGGCGAGGGGGTTCGGTAATGAAAAACTGTTTTTT. It encodes CASSLGFVRWETARGFGNEKLFF.

The chain employs TRBV27 and TRBJ2-1; 15 bases match TRBD2. Trimming took 5 bases from V and 4 from J; bases not matched to a gene: 12. The CDR3 runs to 19 residues. Germline V CDR1 and CDR2: MNHEY, SMNVEV (reference sequence). As DNA, the CDR3 is TGTGCCAGCAGTCCACCGGGACTAGCGGGAGGTTTCTTTTACAATGAGCAGTTCTTC. Translating gives CASSPPGLAGGFFYNEQFF.

The chain carries TRBV5-1 and TRBJ1-2; no reliable D call. V was cut by 1 base and J by 7 bases, with 17 bases left in between. The CDR3 is 15 residues long. Germline V CDR1 and CDR2: SGHRS, YFSETQ. In nucleotides, the CDR3 is TGCGCCAGCAGCTTGTCGGGTCCACCTGAATCTGGCTACACCTTC. Protein product: CASSLSGPPESGYTF.

This clone was observed once. The rearrangement links TRBV30 to TRBJ2-4, with D hard to call. The V gene lost 0 bases and the J gene lost 9 bases, with 6 bases spanning the gap. There are 11 residues in the CDR3. CDR1 GTSNPN and CDR2 SVGIG come from the germline V gene (reference sequence). The CDR3 bases are TGTGCCTGGAGTGTACTCGGCATTCAGTACTTC. Protein sequence: CAWSVLGIQYF.

The chain has TRBV27 and TRBJ2-7; 8 nucleotides align to TRBD2. V lost 5 bases, J lost 0 bases, and 6 bases stayed unmatched. The CDR3 spans 15 residues. Germline loops: CDR1 MNHEY, CDR2 SMNVEV (reference sequence). This CDR3 is CASSATSAHSYEQYF. The DNA for the CDR3 is TGTGCCAGCAGTGCGACTAGCGCACACTCCTACGAGCAGTACTTC.

The genes are TRBV7-3 and TRBJ2-3; TRBD1 might be the D (5 bases). The length of the CDR3 is 15 residues. V dropped 2 bases and J dropped 1 base, with 10 bases sitting between them. Germline CDR1 SGHTA, CDR2 FQGTGA. In DNA form, the CDR3 reads TGTGCCAGCAGCTTAGGACCCAGGGGCACAGATACGCAGTATTTT. Protein: CASSLGPRGTDTQYF. Full variable domain (rest looked up from reference TRBV7-3 and TRBJ2-3): GAGVSQTPSNKVTEKGKYVELRCDPISGHTALYWYRQSLGQGPEFLIYFQGTGAADDSGLPNDRFFAVRPEGSVSTLKIQRTERGDSAVYLCASSLGPRGTDTQYFGPGTRLTVL.